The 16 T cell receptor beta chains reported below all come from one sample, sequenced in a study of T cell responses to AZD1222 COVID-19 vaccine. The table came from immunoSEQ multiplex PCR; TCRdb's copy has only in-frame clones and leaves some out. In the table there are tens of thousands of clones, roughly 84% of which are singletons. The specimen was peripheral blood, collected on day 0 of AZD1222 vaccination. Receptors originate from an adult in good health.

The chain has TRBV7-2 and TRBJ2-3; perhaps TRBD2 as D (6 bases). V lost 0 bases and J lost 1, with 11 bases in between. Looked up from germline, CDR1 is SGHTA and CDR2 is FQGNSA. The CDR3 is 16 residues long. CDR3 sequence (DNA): TGTGCCAGCAGCTTAGCGGGGGGAGGTGGCACAGATACGCAGTATTTT. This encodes CASSLAGGGGTDTQYF. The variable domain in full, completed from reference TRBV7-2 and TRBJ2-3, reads GAGVSQSPSNKVTEKGKDVELRCDPISGHTALYWYRQSLGQGLEFLIYFQGNSAPDKSGLPSDRFSAERTGGSVSTLTIQRTQQEDSAVYLCASSLAGGGGTDTQYFGPGTRLTVL.

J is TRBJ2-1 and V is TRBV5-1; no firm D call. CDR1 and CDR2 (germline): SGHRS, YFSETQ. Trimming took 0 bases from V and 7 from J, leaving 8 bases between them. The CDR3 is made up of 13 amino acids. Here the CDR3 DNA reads TGCGCCAGCAGCTTGGCTTCCTGGAATGAGCAGTTCTTC. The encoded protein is CASSLASWNEQFF.

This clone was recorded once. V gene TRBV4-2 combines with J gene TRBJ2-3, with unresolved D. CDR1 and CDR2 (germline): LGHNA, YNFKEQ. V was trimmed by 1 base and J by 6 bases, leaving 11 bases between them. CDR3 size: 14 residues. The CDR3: CASSQGDPGDTQYF. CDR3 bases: TGTGCCAGCAGCCAAGGGGATCCCGGGGATACGCAGTATTTT.

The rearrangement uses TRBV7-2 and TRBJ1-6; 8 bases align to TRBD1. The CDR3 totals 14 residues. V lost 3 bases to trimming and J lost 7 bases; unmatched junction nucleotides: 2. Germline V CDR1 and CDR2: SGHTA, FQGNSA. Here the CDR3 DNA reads TGTGCCAGCAGCTTCACAGGGGGGAATTCACCCCTCCACTTT. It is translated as CASSFTGGNSPLHF.

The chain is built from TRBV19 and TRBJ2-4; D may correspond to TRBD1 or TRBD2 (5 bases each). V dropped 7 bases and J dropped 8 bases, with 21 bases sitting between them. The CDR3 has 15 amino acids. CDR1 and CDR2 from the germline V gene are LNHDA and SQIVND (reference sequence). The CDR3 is CASNHRRDRGDIQYF. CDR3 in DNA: TGTGCCAGTAACCACCGCCGGGACCGGGGTGACATTCAGTACTTC.

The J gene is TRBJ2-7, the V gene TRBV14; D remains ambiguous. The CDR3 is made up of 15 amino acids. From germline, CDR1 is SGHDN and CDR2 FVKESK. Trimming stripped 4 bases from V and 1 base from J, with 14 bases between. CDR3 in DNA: TGTGCCAGCAGCCCCCGGTTGGGCGGTTCCTACGAGCAGTACTTC. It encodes CASSPRLGGSYEQYF.

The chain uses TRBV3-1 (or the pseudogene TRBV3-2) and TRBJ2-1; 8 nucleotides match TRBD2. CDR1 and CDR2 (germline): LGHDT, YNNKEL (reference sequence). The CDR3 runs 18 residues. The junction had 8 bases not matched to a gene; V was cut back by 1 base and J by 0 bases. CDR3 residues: CASSQAPAGVSSYNEQFF. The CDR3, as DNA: TGTGCCAGCAGCCAAGCACCAGCGGGGGTGAGCTCCTACAATGAGCAGTTCTTC.

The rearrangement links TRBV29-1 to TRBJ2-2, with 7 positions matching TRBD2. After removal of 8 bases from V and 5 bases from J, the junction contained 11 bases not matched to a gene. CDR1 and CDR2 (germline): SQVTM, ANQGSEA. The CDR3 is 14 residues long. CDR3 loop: CSTLTGTKTGELFF. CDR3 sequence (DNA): TGCAGCACCTTGACCGGGACTAAAACCGGGGAGCTGTTTTTT.

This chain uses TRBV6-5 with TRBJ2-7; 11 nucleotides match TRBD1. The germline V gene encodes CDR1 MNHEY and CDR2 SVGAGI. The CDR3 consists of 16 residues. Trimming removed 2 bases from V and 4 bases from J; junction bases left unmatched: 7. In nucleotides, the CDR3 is TGTGCCAGCAGTTACGGTGGTGGGACAGGGGGTTACGAGCAGTACTTC. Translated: CASSYGGGTGGYEQYF.

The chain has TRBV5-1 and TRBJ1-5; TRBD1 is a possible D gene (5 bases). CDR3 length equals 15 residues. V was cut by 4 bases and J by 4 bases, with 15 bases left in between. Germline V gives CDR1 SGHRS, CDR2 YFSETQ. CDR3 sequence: CASSEDNLGNQPQHF. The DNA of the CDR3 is TGCGCCAGCAGCGAGGACAATCTTGGTAATCAGCCCCAGCATTTT.

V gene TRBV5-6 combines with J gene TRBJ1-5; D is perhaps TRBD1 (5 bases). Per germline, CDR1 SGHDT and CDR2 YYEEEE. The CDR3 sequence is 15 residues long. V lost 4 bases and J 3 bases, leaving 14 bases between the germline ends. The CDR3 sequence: CASSTPTEFNQPQHF. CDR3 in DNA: TGTGCCAGCAGCACCCCGACAGAGTTCAATCAGCCCCAGCATTTT.

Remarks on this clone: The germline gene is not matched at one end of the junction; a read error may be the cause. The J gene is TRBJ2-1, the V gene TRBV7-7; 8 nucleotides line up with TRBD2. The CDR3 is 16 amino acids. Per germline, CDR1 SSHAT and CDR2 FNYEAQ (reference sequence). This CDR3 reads CASSLAGTSSYNEQFF. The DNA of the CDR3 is TGTGCTAGCAGCTTAGCCGGGACTAGCTCCTACAATGAGCAGTTCTTC.

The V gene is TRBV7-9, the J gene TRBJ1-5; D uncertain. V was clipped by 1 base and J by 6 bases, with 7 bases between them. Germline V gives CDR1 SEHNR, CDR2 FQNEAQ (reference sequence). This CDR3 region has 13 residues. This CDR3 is CASSLEGSQPQHF. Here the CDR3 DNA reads TGTGCCAGCAGCTTAGAAGGATCTCAGCCCCAGCATTTT.

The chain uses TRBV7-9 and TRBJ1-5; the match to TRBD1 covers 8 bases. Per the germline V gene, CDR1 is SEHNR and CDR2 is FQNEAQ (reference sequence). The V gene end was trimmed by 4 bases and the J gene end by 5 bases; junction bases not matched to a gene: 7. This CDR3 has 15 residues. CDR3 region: CASSSTGELHQPQHF. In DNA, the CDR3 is TGTGCCAGCAGCTCGACAGGGGAACTCCATCAGCCCCAGCATTTT.

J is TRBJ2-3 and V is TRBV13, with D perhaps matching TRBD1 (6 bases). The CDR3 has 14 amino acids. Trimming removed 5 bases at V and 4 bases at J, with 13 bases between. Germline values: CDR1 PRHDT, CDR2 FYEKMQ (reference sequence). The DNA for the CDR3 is TGTGCCAGCAGCCCCCGGACAGACCCAGATACGCAGTATTTT. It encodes CASSPRTDPDTQYF. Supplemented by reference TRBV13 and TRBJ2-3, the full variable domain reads AAGVIQSPRHLIKEKRETATLKCYPIPRHDTVYWYQQGPGQDPQFLISFYEKMQSDKGSIPDRFSAQQFSDYHSELNMSSLELGDSALYFCASSPRTDPDTQYFGPGTRLTVL.

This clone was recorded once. The CDR3 sequence: CASSQDLVGTGELFF. The CDR3 DNA sequence: TGCGCCAGCAGCCAAGATCTAGTTGGCACCGGGGAGCTGTTTTTT. J is TRBJ2-2 and V is TRBV4-3, with unresolved D. The CDR3 extends over 15 amino acids. With 0 bases removed from V and 4 bases from J, the gap between germline ends came to 9 bases. Per germline, CDR1 LGHNA and CDR2 YSLEER.